This T cell receptor (beta chain) stems from a study of graft-versus-host responses after intestinal transplantation. Study overall: Transplants given to recipients were multivisceral, liver-intestinal, or isolated intestinal. Anti-thymocyte globulin induction was given to all recipients, followed by tacrolimus and steroids for roughly 3 years.

Trimming cost V 5 bases and J 5 bases, with 13 bases left between them. The germline V gene has CDR1 ENHRY and CDR2 SYGVKD. The CDR3 is made up of 14 amino acids. This clone has only one observation. Its antigen is unidentified. Study observations and caveats: Circulating GvH clone levels at their peak were associated with HvG declines (early post-transplant).

Generated by immunoSEQ multiplex PCR, the TCRdb table keeps only in-frame clones and is missing some. This sample has tens of thousands of clones, with roughly 94% found just once. Sequencing was performed on unstimulated CD8+ T cells sorted from spleen or lymph node cells, taken before intestinal transplant. This chain joins TRBV10-3 and TRBJ1-5; D may be TRBD1 (5 bases). This clonotype originated in a human donor who received an intestinal transplant. CDR3 coding DNA: TGTGCCATCAGTCCCCCAGGGAGGGATCAGCCCCAGCATTTT. Its protein is CAISPPGRDQPQHF.